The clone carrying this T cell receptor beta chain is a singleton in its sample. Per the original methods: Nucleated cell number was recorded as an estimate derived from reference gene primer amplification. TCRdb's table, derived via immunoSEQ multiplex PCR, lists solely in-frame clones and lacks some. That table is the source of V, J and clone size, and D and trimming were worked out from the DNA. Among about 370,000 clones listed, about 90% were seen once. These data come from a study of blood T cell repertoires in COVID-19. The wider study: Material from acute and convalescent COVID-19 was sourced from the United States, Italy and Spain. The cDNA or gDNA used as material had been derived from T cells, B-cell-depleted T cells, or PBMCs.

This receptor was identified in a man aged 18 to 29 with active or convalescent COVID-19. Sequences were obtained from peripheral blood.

As DNA, the CDR3 is TGTGCCAGCAGCGAGAACAGCGGCGGCTACTATGGCTACACCTTC. The encoded protein is CASSENSGGYYGYTF. The chain has TRBV9 and TRBJ1-2; no firm D call. V was shortened by 3 bases and J by 3 bases, with 15 bases between the two germline ends. The CDR3 runs 15 residues. Germline CDR1 SGDLS, CDR2 YYNGEE.